This record looks at one T cell receptor (beta chain) sequence and its context. Germline V CDR1 and CDR2: KGHSH, LQKENI. V dropped 5 bases and J dropped 3 bases, with 4 bases sitting between them. CDR3 length equals 11 residues. The sample belongs to a study of blood T cell repertoires in COVID-19. The assay was immunoSEQ multiplex PCR, and TCRdb's table has in-frame clones only and misses some. The sample consists of approximately 40,000 clones, about 85% of them appearing once. The sequenced sample consisted of peripheral blood. The chain couples TRBV18 to TRBJ2-5; D gene uncertain. The receptor comes from a man in his fifties or sixties with acute or convalescent COVID-19. CDR3 nucleotide sequence: TGTGCCAGCTCATCAGAAGAGACCCAGTACTTC. It specifies CASSSEETQYF.